The rows below give T cell receptor beta chains drawn from one sample of a study of regulatory T cells in long-lasting Graves disease. MiXCR, run by TCRdb on the multiplex PCR reads, gives a single entry per CDR3 protein. This sample has 510,000 or so distinct CDR3 sequences, with around 12% found just once. The sample was also linked to a second study, of T cells in Graves' hyperthyroidism and ophthalmopathy.

Sequenced material: peripheral blood mononuclear cells (PBMCs), taken at new diagnosis, from a patient treated with antithyroid drugs. All receptors come from a woman aged 30 to 39 with Graves disease. Both conserved end residues are part of each CDR3. The order of the fields is V gene, J gene, clone size, D gene, CDR3 DNA, CDR3 protein. The D gene is left open where the match is weak. A row's size may be missing; if present it is once, few, many or a size class.

v_gene: TRBV3-1
j_gene: TRBJ2-5
abundance: many
d_gene: -
CDR3nt: TGTGCCAGCAGCCAAGTTGGTGAAGAAGAGACCCAGTACTTC
CDR3aa: CASSQVGEEETQYF

v_gene: TRBV19
j_gene: TRBJ1-4
abundance: many
d_gene: -
CDR3nt: TGTGCCAGTAGTACCGGGCGTTTGGAAAAACTGTTTTTT
CDR3aa: CASSTGRLEKLFF

v_gene: TRBV6-2/TRBV6-3
j_gene: TRBJ1-2
abundance: many
d_gene: -
CDR3nt: TGTGCCAGCAGTGAAGTCGGGGGAGAAGGTGGCTACACCTTC
CDR3aa: CASSEVGGEGGYTF

v_gene: TRBV5-1
j_gene: TRBJ2-2
abundance: few
d_gene: -
CDR3nt: TGCGCCAGCAGCTTGGTTCAGCCTACCGGGGAGCTGTTTTTT
CDR3aa: CASSLVQPTGELFF

v_gene: TRBV2
j_gene: TRBJ1-6
abundance: many
d_gene: TRBD1
CDR3nt: TGTGCCAGCAGTGGACAGGGATTTAAGGATTCACCCCTCCACTTT
CDR3aa: CASSGQGFKDSPLHF

v_gene: TRBV11-3
j_gene: TRBJ2-1
abundance: -
d_gene: TRBD2
CDR3nt: TGTGCCAGCAGCTCCATTCTAGCGGGAGTGACCTACAATGAGCAGTTCTTC
CDR3aa: CASSSILAGVTYNEQFF

v_gene: TRBV19
j_gene: TRBJ2-1
abundance: many
d_gene: TRBD2
CDR3nt: TGTGCCAGTAATCTAGCGGGAGTCTTCAATGAGCAGTTCTTC
CDR3aa: CASNLAGVFNEQFF

v_gene: TRBV2
j_gene: TRBJ1-5
abundance: many
d_gene: -
CDR3nt: TGTGCCAGCAGCCGGGGAGGTCTGGGACAGCCCCAGCATTTT
CDR3aa: CASSRGGLGQPQHF

v_gene: TRBV6-2/TRBV6-3
j_gene: TRBJ2-3
abundance: few
d_gene: -
CDR3nt: TGTGCCAGCGGTCAGAGCGAGACCACAGATGCGCAGTATTTT
CDR3aa: CASGQSETTDAQYF

v_gene: TRBV13
j_gene: TRBJ1-4
abundance: many
d_gene: TRBD1
CDR3nt: TGTGCCAGCAGGGGAAGGGGGCGCCGTGAAAAACTGTTTTTT
CDR3aa: CASRGRGRREKLFF

v_gene: TRBV5-1
j_gene: TRBJ1-4
abundance: -
d_gene: -
CDR3nt: TGCGCCAGCAGAATAGCCGTTAATGAAAAACTGTTTTTT
CDR3aa: CASRIAVNEKLFF

v_gene: TRBV18
j_gene: TRBJ1-3
abundance: -
d_gene: TRBD1
CDR3nt: TGTGCCGGCTCACCGGGACAGGGGGCTGGAAACACCATATATTTT
CDR3aa: CAGSPGQGAGNTIYF

v_gene: TRBV20-1
j_gene: TRBJ2-1
abundance: few
d_gene: TRBD2
CDR3nt: TGCAGCGTAGAAGTAATGGAGGAAGAGCGGGAGTATGTTGAGCAGTTCTTC
CDR3aa: CSVEVMEEEREYVEQFF

v_gene: TRBV10-3
j_gene: TRBJ1-1
abundance: many
d_gene: -
CDR3nt: TGTGCCGGAGGGACCGGGGCGAACACTGAAGCTTTCTTT
CDR3aa: CAGGTGANTEAFF

v_gene: TRBV24-1
j_gene: TRBJ2-1
abundance: many
d_gene: TRBD2
CDR3nt: TGTGCCACCAGAGGACTAGCGGGAGCGGTCAATGAGCAGTTCTTC
CDR3aa: CATRGLAGAVNEQFF

v_gene: TRBV12-3/TRBV12-4
j_gene: TRBJ1-4
abundance: few
d_gene: -
CDR3nt: TGTGCCAGCAGTTTAGCCGGAAATGAAAAACTGTTTTTT
CDR3aa: CASSLAGNEKLFF

v_gene: TRBV11-2
j_gene: TRBJ1-3
abundance: many
d_gene: -
CDR3nt: TGTGCCAGCAGTCTAACCGGATGGAACACCATATATTTT
CDR3aa: CASSLTGWNTIYF

v_gene: TRBV6-2/TRBV6-3
j_gene: TRBJ2-7
abundance: -
d_gene: TRBD1
CDR3nt: TGTGCCAGCAGTTCCCGGGACAGGGCGATTTACGAGCAGTACTTC
CDR3aa: CASSSRDRAIYEQYF

v_gene: TRBV18
j_gene: TRBJ2-7
abundance: many
d_gene: TRBD2
CDR3nt: TGTGCCAGCTCACCACGGACTAGCGGGGGTCCCTACGAGCAGTACTTC
CDR3aa: CASSPRTSGGPYEQYF

v_gene: TRBV9
j_gene: TRBJ2-7
abundance: -
d_gene: TRBD2
CDR3nt: TGTGCCAGCAGCCCGACTAGCGGGAGGTCTGGCGAGCAGTACTTC
CDR3aa: CASSPTSGRSGEQYF

v_gene: TRBV30
j_gene: TRBJ2-1
abundance: -
d_gene: -
CDR3nt: TGTGCCTGGAGTCCTCTGGGGCAGTTCTCCTACAATGAGCAGTTCTTC
CDR3aa: CAWSPLGQFSYNEQFF

v_gene: TRBV18
j_gene: TRBJ1-6
abundance: many
d_gene: -
CDR3nt: TGTGCCAGCTCACCAAAGGGCAATAATTCACCCCTCCACTTT
CDR3aa: CASSPKGNNSPLHF

v_gene: TRBV14
j_gene: TRBJ1-3
abundance: -
d_gene: -
CDR3nt: TGTGCCAGCAGCCAAGACGCCTGGGACATCTACTCTGGAAACACCATATATTTT
CDR3aa: CASSQDAWDIYSGNTIYF

v_gene: TRBV10-3
j_gene: TRBJ2-7
abundance: many
d_gene: -
CDR3nt: TGTGCCATCAGTGGTGACGGAACCTACGAGCAGTACTTC
CDR3aa: CAISGDGTYEQYF

v_gene: TRBV19
j_gene: TRBJ1-6
abundance: many
d_gene: -
CDR3nt: TGTGCCAGTAGCGACATCGGGAATTCACCCCTCCACTTT
CDR3aa: CASSDIGNSPLHF

v_gene: TRBV29-1
j_gene: TRBJ1-1
abundance: many
d_gene: -
CDR3nt: TGCAGCGTTGTCGTGCAGGGGATGAACACTGAAGCTTTCTTT
CDR3aa: CSVVVQGMNTEAFF

v_gene: TRBV20-1
j_gene: TRBJ1-4
abundance: few
d_gene: -
CDR3nt: TGCAGTGCTAGAGTGCCCCCGGGGACCTTTAATGAAAAACTGTTTTTT
CDR3aa: CSARVPPGTFNEKLFF

v_gene: TRBV27
j_gene: TRBJ1-6
abundance: many
d_gene: TRBD1
CDR3nt: TGTGCCAGCAGTTTCAGGGGGGGAAATTCACCCCTCCACTTT
CDR3aa: CASSFRGGNSPLHF

v_gene: TRBV12-3/TRBV12-4
j_gene: TRBJ2-2
abundance: many
d_gene: -
CDR3nt: TGTGCCAGCAGCAGCCCTGGGGCCCTGACCGGGGAGCTGTTTTTT
CDR3aa: CASSSPGALTGELFF

v_gene: TRBV13
j_gene: TRBJ1-1
abundance: few
d_gene: -
CDR3nt: TGTGCCAGCAGCCAGAGCTACAGGAACACTGAAGCTTTCTTT
CDR3aa: CASSQSYRNTEAFF

v_gene: TRBV7-9
j_gene: TRBJ1-6
abundance: -
d_gene: -
CDR3nt: TGTGCCAGCGTAGGAGAGCCGGGGTGGCCCCTCCACTTT
CDR3aa: CASVGEPGWPLHF

v_gene: TRBV9
j_gene: TRBJ2-2
abundance: many
d_gene: -
CDR3nt: TGTGCCAGCAGCGTATCACAGCGGAACACCGGGGAGCTGTTTTTT
CDR3aa: CASSVSQRNTGELFF

v_gene: TRBV5-1
j_gene: TRBJ2-1
abundance: many
d_gene: -
CDR3nt: TGCGCCAGCAGCTCCGTCTCATGGGGGGTCAATGAGCAGTTCTTC
CDR3aa: CASSSVSWGVNEQFF

v_gene: TRBV19
j_gene: TRBJ2-1
abundance: -
d_gene: -
CDR3nt: TGTGCCAGTAGTATAAGCAGGGCAAATGAGCAGTTCTTC
CDR3aa: CASSISRANEQFF

v_gene: TRBV5-1
j_gene: TRBJ2-2
abundance: many
d_gene: -
CDR3nt: TGCGCCAGCAGCTTGGCCCTTTTATACACCGGGGAGCTGTTTTTT
CDR3aa: CASSLALLYTGELFF

v_gene: TRBV14
j_gene: TRBJ2-7
abundance: -
d_gene: -
CDR3nt: TGTGCCAGCAGCCTCCTGACAGGCCCCTACGAGCAGTACTTC
CDR3aa: CASSLLTGPYEQYF

v_gene: TRBV2
j_gene: TRBJ2-2
abundance: many
d_gene: -
CDR3nt: TGTGCCAGCAAGGTCCAGGGCCAAATCACCGGGGAGCTGTTTTTT
CDR3aa: CASKVQGQITGELFF

v_gene: TRBV7-9
j_gene: TRBJ1-5
abundance: -
d_gene: TRBD1
CDR3nt: TGTGCCAGCAGCGGGCCTTACGTGGACAGGGATAGTCAGCCCCAGCATTTT
CDR3aa: CASSGPYVDRDSQPQHF

v_gene: TRBV11-2
j_gene: TRBJ2-7
abundance: many
d_gene: TRBD1
CDR3nt: TGTGCCAGCAGCTCCCGGGACAGGGCATTCAGGCAGTACTTC
CDR3aa: CASSSRDRAFRQYF

v_gene: TRBV6-2/TRBV6-3
j_gene: TRBJ1-1
abundance: many
d_gene: -
CDR3nt: TGTGCCAGCAGTTACTCAACGCGGGGCACTGAAGCTTTCTTT
CDR3aa: CASSYSTRGTEAFF